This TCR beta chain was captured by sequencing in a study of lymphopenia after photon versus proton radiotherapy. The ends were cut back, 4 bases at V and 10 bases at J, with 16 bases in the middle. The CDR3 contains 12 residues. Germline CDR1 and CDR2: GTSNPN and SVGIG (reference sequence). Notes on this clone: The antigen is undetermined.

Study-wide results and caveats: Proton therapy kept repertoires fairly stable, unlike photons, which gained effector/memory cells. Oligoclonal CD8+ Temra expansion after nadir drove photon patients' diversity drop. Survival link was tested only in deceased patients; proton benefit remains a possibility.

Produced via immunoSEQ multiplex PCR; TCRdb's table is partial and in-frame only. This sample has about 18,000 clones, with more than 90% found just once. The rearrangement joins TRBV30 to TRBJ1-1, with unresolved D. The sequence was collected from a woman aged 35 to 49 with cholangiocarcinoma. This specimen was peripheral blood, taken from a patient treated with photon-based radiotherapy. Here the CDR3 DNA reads TGTGCCTGGAATTCGGCTTCACTAGGAGCTTTCTTT. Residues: CAWNSASLGAFF.